These T cell receptor beta chains were read from a single sample in a study of beta chain features in type 1 diabetes. Using immunoSEQ multiplex PCR, the repertoire was profiled, and TCRdb retains in-frame clones only, with some absent. The sample records tens of thousands of clones, under 35% being singletons. The specimen sequenced was stem cell memory CD4+ T cells from blood. The source is a woman aged 18-29 years in good health. CDR3s leave out the opening cysteine and the closing phenylalanine or tryptophan. Fields, in order: J gene, V gene, D gene, CDR3 protein. D genes are given only for firm matches.

>TRBJ2-1|TRBV5-4|-
AITMGKSSYNEQF
>TRBJ2-3|TRBV9|TRBD2
ASSVRTSGDTQY
>-|TRBV19|-
ASSYRGRSSYEQY
>TRBJ1-2|TRBV5-1|-
ASSSGTSLGYT
>TRBJ2-5|TRBV5-4|TRBD2
ASSLGTGTSPRETQY
>TRBJ2-2|TRBV12-5|-
ASGTTGFTGELF
>TRBJ2-1|TRBV7-9|-
ASNRAGKGNEQF
>TRBJ1-6|TRBV28|-
ASSPRQHDSPLH
>TRBJ1-2|TRBV7-2|-
ASSLYGQINYGYT
>TRBJ2-7|TRBV11-1|TRBD1
ASSLDRGDGQY
>TRBJ1-4|TRBV19|TRBD1
ASRRTGSLNEKLF
>TRBJ1-4|TRBV5-1|-
ASSLEGREHEKLF
>TRBJ2-1|TRBV11-2|TRBD2
ASREVAGVQPWGEQF
>TRBJ2-3|TRBV11-3|TRBD2
ASSRPDLGLAGRTDTQY
>TRBJ2-1|TRBV19|-
ASSRVSVSNNEQF